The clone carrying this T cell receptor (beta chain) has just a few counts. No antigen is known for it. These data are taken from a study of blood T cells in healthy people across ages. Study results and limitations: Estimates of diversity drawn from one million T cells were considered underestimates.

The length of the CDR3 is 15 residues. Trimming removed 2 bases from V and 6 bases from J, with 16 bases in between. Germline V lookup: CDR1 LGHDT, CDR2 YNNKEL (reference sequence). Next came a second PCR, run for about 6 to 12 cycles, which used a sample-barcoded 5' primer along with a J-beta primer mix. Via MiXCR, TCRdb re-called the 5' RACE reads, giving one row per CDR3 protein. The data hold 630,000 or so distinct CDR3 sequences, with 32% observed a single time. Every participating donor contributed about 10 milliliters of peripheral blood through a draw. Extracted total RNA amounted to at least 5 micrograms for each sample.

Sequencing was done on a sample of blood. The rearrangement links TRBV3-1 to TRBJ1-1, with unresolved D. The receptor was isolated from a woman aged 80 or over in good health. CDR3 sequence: CASSQPGDLQSEAFF. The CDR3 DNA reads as TGTGCCAGCAGCCAACCGGGAGACCTTCAGTCTGAAGCTTTCTTT.